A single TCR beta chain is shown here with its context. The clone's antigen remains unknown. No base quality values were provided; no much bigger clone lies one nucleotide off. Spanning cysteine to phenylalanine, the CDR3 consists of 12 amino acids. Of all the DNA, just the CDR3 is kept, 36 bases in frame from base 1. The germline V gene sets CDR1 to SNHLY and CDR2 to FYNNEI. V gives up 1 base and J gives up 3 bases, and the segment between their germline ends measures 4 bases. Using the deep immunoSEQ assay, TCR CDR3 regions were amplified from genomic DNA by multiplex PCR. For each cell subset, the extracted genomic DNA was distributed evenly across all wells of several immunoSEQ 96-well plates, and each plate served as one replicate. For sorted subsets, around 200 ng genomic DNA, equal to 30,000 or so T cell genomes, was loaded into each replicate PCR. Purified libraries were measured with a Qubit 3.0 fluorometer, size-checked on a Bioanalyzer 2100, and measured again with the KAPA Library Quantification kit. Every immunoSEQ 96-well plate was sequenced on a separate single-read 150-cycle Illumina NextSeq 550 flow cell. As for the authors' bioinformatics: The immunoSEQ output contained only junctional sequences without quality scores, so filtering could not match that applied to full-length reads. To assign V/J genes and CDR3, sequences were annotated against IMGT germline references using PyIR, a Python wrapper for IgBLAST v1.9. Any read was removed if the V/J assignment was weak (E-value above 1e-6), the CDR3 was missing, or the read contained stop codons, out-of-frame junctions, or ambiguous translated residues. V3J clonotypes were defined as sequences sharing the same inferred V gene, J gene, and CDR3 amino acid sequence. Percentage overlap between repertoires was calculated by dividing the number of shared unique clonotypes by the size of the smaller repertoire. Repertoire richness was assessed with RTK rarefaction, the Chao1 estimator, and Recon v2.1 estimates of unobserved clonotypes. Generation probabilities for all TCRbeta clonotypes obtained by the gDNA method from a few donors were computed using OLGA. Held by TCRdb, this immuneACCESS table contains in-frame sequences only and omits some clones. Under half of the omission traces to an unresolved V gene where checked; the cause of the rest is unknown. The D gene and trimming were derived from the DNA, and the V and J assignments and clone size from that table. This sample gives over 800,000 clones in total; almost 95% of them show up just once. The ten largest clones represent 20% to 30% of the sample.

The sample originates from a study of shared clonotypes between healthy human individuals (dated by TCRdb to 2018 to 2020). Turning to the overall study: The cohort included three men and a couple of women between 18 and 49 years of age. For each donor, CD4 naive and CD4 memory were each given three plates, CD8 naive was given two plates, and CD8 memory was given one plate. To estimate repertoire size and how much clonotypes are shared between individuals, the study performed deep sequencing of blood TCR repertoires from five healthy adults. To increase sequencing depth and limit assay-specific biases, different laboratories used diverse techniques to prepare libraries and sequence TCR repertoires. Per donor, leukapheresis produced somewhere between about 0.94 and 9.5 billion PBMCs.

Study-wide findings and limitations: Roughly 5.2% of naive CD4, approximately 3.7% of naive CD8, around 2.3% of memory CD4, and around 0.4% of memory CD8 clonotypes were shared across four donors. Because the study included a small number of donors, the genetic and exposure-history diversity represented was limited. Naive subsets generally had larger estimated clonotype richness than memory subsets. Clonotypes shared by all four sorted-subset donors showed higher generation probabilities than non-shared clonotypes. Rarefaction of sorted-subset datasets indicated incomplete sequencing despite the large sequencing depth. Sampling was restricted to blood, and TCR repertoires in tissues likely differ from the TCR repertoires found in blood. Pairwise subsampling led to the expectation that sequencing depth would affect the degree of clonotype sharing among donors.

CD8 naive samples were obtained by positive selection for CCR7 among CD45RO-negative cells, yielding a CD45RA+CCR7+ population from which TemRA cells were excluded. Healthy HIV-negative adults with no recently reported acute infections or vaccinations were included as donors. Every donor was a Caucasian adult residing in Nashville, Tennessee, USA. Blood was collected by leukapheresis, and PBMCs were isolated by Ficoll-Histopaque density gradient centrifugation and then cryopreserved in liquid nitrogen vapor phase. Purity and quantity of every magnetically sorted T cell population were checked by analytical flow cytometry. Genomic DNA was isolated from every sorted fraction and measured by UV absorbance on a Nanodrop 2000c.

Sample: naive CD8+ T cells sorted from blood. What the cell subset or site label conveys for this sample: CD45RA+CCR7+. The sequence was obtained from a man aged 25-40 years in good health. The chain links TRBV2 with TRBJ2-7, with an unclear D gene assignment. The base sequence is TGTGCCAGCAGTGAAGAGGACTACGAGCAGTACTTC. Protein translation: CASSEEDYEQYF.